This T cell receptor (beta chain) was sequenced for a study of glioma-infiltrating T cells (dated by TCRdb to 2015 to 2016). A note on the overall study: Glioma tissue, non-neoplastic brain tissue and matched peripheral blood mononuclear cells were used as sources from which TCR alpha- and beta-chain repertoires were sequenced. To measure how far tissue and blood T-cell populations diverged, each tissue-infiltrating repertoire was compared against the peripheral blood repertoire of the same patient. The paired cohort was made up of three low-grade glioma patients, under ten primary glioblastoma patients and three non-glioma patients who contributed non-neoplastic brain tissue. Points the paper makes about the study in general: In non-neoplastic patients, VJ-independent divergence between tissue and blood fell below expectation, whereas in all gliomas, and especially in low-grade gliomas, the divergence rose above expectation. Only a very small number of CDR3 sequences turned up in both tissue and blood, a result put down to high CDR3 diversity combined with limited sampling. Group comparisons were based on small numbers of patients: three non-neoplastic, three low-grade glioma and 7 to 9 glioblastoma patients.

From its cysteine to its phenylalanine, the CDR3 spans 14 amino acids. Only CDR3 DNA remains: 42 bases, in frame from the first base. Cut back by 2 bases and 3 bases, the V and J ends lie 8 bases apart. CDR1 KGHSH and CDR2 LQKENI were looked up in the germline V gene. TCR alpha and beta CDR3 regions were amplified with the iRepertoire nested amplicon-rescue multiplex PCR (arm-PCR) platform from RNA. The input for one-step reverse transcription and amplification was about 90-400 ng of tissue mRNA or PBMC total RNA. Following bead purification, Illumina adapters were added through a secondary multiplex PCR, and the libraries were then gel-purified between 200 and 400 bp. Internal 6-nucleotide barcodes were carried by the libraries and were used for demultiplexing. Libraries were sequenced on an Illumina MiSeq with 2x220 or 2x250 nucleotide paired-end reads. Regarding the original processing steps: Paired reads were merged with FLASH 1.2.11 and aligned to the GRCh37 human genome with BWA-MEM before extracting TRA and TRB reads. V and J assignment used an IMGT-derived reference of cassette sequences and CDR3 motifs that included pseudogenes. Reads were translated in three frames, and productive CDR3s were defined by a C…FGXG motif without stop codons. A clonotype was defined as a unique combination of a V-J cassette pair and a CDR3 amino acid sequence. Reads were filtered by Hamming distance, thresholded by each sample's sequence error rate in mapped regions. TCRdb trimmed public reads at Q25 via fastp, called clones via MiXCR and kept in-frame beta chains. A single entry per CDR3 protein holds the most common genes and DNA from its merged rows. TCRdb's processing, not the authors', yielded these V and J calls. For this sample the table gives some 120,000 distinct CDR3 sequences, of which 20% to 25% were detected only once. Approximately 16% of the sample comes from the top ten.

This clonotype was seen repeatedly, ten times or more. No antigen is known for it. One base away there is no much larger clone; base qualities are not given. Material: glioma tissue, nonneoplastic brain tissue, or PBMCs (not recorded which). The receptor was isolated from a human donor with low-grade glioma or glioblastoma, undergoing nonglioma brain surgery, or in good health (not recorded which). The chain uses TRBV18 and TRBJ1-5; TRBD1 is possibly the D segment (6 matching bases). The sequenced DNA is TGTGCCAGCTCACCAAGGGACACCAATCAGCCCCAGCATTTT. Its coded protein is CASSPRDTNQPQHF. Outside the CDR3, residues come from the reference TRBV18 and TRBJ1-5 proteins, so the full variable domain is: NAGVMQNPRHLVRRRGQEARLRCSPMKGHSHVYWYRQLPEEGLKFMVYLQKENIIDESGMPKERFSAEFPKEGPSILRIQQVVRGDSAAYFCASSPRDTNQPQHFGDGTRLSIL.